Following are 27 T cell receptor beta chains from one sample sequenced in a study of radiotherapy plus CTLA-4 blockade in lung cancer (dated by TCRdb to the late 2010s). Receptor libraries were prepared by the immunoSEQ multiplex PCR assay. In TCRdb, the immuneACCESS table is reduced to in-frame sequences with V and J assigned. These tables do not hold every clone; where another copy was compared, an unresolved V gene accounts for under half, and the others remain unexplained. The sample table shows more than 75,000 clones, and about three quarters are seen once. Clones ranked in the top ten supply roughly 13% of the sample. The sequencing used peripheral blood, collected from a patient treated with radiotherapy plus ipilimumab. The source of these receptors is a human donor with non-small cell lung cancer that progressed on radiotherapy plus ipilimumab.

This chain links TRBV18 with TRBJ1-1; tentative D call: TRBD1 (5 bases). Trimming pared 5 bases from V and 4 bases from J, leaving 11 bases between. The CDR3 is made up of 13 amino acids. Germline CDR1 reads KGHSH; CDR2 reads LQKENI. The CDR3 sequence: CASSTREGTEAFF. CDR3 DNA: TGTGCCAGCTCAACCAGGGAGGGCACTGAAGCTTTCTTT.

This rearrangement joins TRBV28 to TRBJ1-1; D remains ambiguous. The V gene lost 3 bases and the J gene lost 8 bases, with 10 bases spanning the gap. The CDR3 is 12 residues long. Germline CDR1 MDHEN, CDR2 SYDVKM. The CDR3 sequence is CASSLGGREAFF. CDR3 nucleotide sequence: TGTGCCAGCAGTTTGGGAGGGAGGGAAGCTTTCTTT.

This clone came up once. The chain has TRBV9 and TRBJ2-7; TRBD2 agrees at 8 bases. The V gene's germline CDR1 is SGDLS and CDR2 YYNGEE. J gave up 3 bases and V 0 bases, and 8 bases lay outside the gene matches. The length of the CDR3 is 16 residues. CDR3 nucleotides: TGTGCCAGCAGCGTAGGTACCAGCGGGAGCTTCTACGAGCAGTACTTC. This encodes CASSVGTSGSFYEQYF.

The genes are TRBV7-2 and TRBJ1-3, with D unclear. V was cut by 1 base and J by 1 base, with 8 bases left in between. The length of the CDR3 is 15 residues. Germline assignment: CDR1 SGHTA and CDR2 FQGNSA. The CDR3 sequence: CASSLGPPSGNTIYF. DNA for the CDR3: TGTGCCAGCAGCTTAGGCCCCCCGTCTGGAAACACCATATATTTT.

The rearrangement links TRBV28 to TRBJ2-2; 8 positions agree with TRBD1. The V gene's germline CDR1 is MDHEN and CDR2 SYDVKM. V gave up 6 bases and J gave up 4 bases; unmatched junction bases: 19. The CDR3 covers 19 residues. In nucleotides, the CDR3 is TGTGCCAGCAGCCCCTTGCAGCCTGCGACAGGGGTTATCACCGGGGAGCTGTTTTTT. It is translated as CASSPLQPATGVITGELFF.

V usage is TRBV29-1 and J usage is TRBJ1-1, with D perhaps TRBD1 (6 bases). Germline CDR1 and CDR2: SQVTM and ANQGSEA. This CDR3 spans 13 amino acids. Trimming shortened V by 2 bases and J by 1 base, and 8 bases separated the two germline ends. Here the CDR3 DNA reads TGCAGCGTTGAAAAACAGGGGAACACTGAAGCTTTCTTT. Protein: CSVEKQGNTEAFF.

This sequence joins TRBV11-3 and TRBJ2-1, with 8 bases lining up with TRBD1. The CDR3 spans 13 residues. Germline V gives CDR1 SGHNT, CDR2 YENEEA. The V and J ends lost 1 base and 8 bases, in that order; junction bases with no gene match: 1. CDR3 sequence (DNA): TGTGCCAGCAGCTTAGGGACAGGGTATGAGCAGTTCTTC. Its protein product is CASSLGTGYEQFF.

J is TRBJ2-5 and V is TRBV7-2; D is uncertain. Germline CDR1 and CDR2: SGHTA and FQGNSA. The CDR3 covers 14 residues. The V end was cut by 5 bases, the J end by 2 bases, with 12 bases between. The DNA of the CDR3 is TGTGCCAGCAGCCCCTTTCGGCCACAAGAGACCCAGTACTTC. Protein: CASSPFRPQETQYF.

This chain uses TRBV28 with TRBJ2-7, with D uncertain. There are 12 residues in the CDR3. With 4 bases removed from V and 6 bases from J, the gap between germline ends came to 10 bases. CDR1 is MDHEN and CDR2 is SYDVKM in the germline V gene. CDR3 sequence: CASSSPLTEQYF. The CDR3 DNA is TGTGCCAGCAGTTCCCCTTTGACCGAGCAGTACTTC.

This clone was counted between two and nine times. V and J are TRBV19 and TRBJ1-6; TRBD1 matches at 9 bases. Germline-derived CDR1 and CDR2 are LNHDA and SQIVND (reference sequence). The V gene end was trimmed by 8 bases and the J gene end by 8 bases; junction bases not matched to a gene: 7. The CDR3 extends over 14 amino acids. The CDR3 is CASSGDREYSPLHF. DNA of the CDR3: TGTGCCAGTTCAGGGGACAGGGAGTATTCACCCCTCCACTTT.

CDR3: CASSPPGTNTEAFF. CDR3 DNA: TGTGCCAGCAGTCCCCCCGGGACGAACACTGAAGCTTTCTTT. The chain couples TRBV28 to TRBJ1-1; D possibly corresponds to TRBD1 (5 bases). Germline CDR1 reads MDHEN; CDR2 reads SYDVKM. V was shortened by 5 bases and J by 1 base, with 11 bases between the two germline ends. The CDR3 consists of 14 residues.

This clone was seen a few times. The CDR3 region is CASSLHRAQQYF. Written as DNA, the CDR3 is TGTGCCAGCAGCTTACATAGGGCCCAGCAGTACTTC. The chain has TRBV7-2 and TRBJ2-7, with D uncertain. Trimming left V 2 bases short and J 8 bases short, with 10 bases between. The CDR3 has 12 amino acids. CDR1 and CDR2 from the germline V gene are SGHTA and FQGNSA.

This chain connects TRBV29-1 to TRBJ1-3; D gene uncertain. Trimming took 6 bases from V and 3 from J, leaving 6 bases between them. Germline lookup yields CDR1 SQVTM and CDR2 ANQGSEA. This CDR3 contains 11 residues. CDR3 DNA: TGCAGCGTCTCCTTTGGAAACACCATATATTTT. Translated, it gives CSVSFGNTIYF.

The chain's CDR3 is CASSHQTGEAFF. In nucleotides, the CDR3 is TGTGCCAGCAGCCATCAGACAGGGGAAGCTTTCTTT. The rearrangement uses TRBV5-5 and TRBJ1-1; 7 bases map to TRBD1. The V gene's germline CDR1 is SGHKS and CDR2 YYEKEE (reference sequence). V lost 4 bases to trimming and J lost 8 bases; unmatched junction nucleotides: 5. This CDR3 is built from 12 residues.

The chain has TRBV29-1 and TRBJ2-7; 10 nucleotides match TRBD1. The length of the CDR3 is 13 residues. Germline lookup yields CDR1 SQVTM and CDR2 ANQGSEA. Germline trimming cut 1 base from V and 4 bases from J; bases unmatched to any gene: 1. The CDR3, as DNA: TGCAGCGTTGAAGGGACAGGGGGATACGAGCAGTACTTC. Translation: CSVEGTGGYEQYF.

This clone was seen a handful of times. The CDR3 nucleotides are TGTGCCAGCAGTTTATCCTGGGGGGAAAGGGACAATGAGCAGTTCTTC. Translated: CASSLSWGERDNEQFF. The J gene is TRBJ2-1, the V gene TRBV27, with D perhaps TRBD2 (6 bases). The CDR3 has 16 residues. The germline gives CDR1 MNHEY, CDR2 SMNVEV (reference sequence). Trimming cost V 0 bases and J 5 bases, with 14 bases left between them.

V is TRBV9 and J is TRBJ2-5; no clear D. The CDR3 loop spans 13 amino acids. Trimming left V 4 bases short and J 4 bases short, with 11 bases between. The germline CDR1 and CDR2 sequences are SGDLS and YYNGEE. The CDR3 DNA is TGTGCCAGCAGCTCGAGCCGCGGAGAGACCCAGTACTTC. It codes for CASSSSRGETQYF.

The chain is built from TRBV9 and TRBJ1-3; D uncertain. Germline values: CDR1 SGDLS, CDR2 YYNGEE. V was clipped by 0 bases and J by 3 bases, with 13 bases between them. This CDR3 contains 16 residues. The CDR3 loop reads CASSVEGRPIGNTIYF. CDR3 sequence (DNA): TGTGCCAGCAGCGTAGAAGGGAGACCAATTGGAAACACCATATATTTT.

This clone was observed a few times. This sequence joins TRBV7-9 and TRBJ2-7; tentatively, D is TRBD1 (6 bases). The germline V and J ends were trimmed by 5 bases and 0 bases, with 14 bases remaining between them. Germline V gene lookup returns CDR1 SEHNR and CDR2 FQNEAQ (reference sequence). The CDR3 sequence is 15 residues long. The CDR3 reads CASSPWTANSYEQYF. The CDR3 DNA is TGTGCCAGCAGCCCATGGACAGCAAACTCCTACGAGCAGTACTTC.

The gene calls are TRBV7-8 and TRBJ1-5, with TRBD1 matching 11 bases. J was trimmed by 4 bases and V by 5 bases; bases with no gene match: 10. This CDR3 is 17 amino acids long. Germline values: CDR1 SGHVS, CDR2 FQNEAQ. The CDR3 DNA reads TGTGCCAGCAGCCGGGGACAGGGGGTTTCGAGGAATCAGCCCCAGCATTTT. Its protein is CASSRGQGVSRNQPQHF.

By proportion, this clone is medium-sized. The chain uses TRBV5-1 and TRBJ2-7; TRBD1 matches 9 bases. The CDR3 has 15 amino acids. In germline, CDR1 is SGHRS, CDR2 YFSETQ. J lost 2 bases, V lost 0 bases, and 3 bases had no gene match. CDR3 loop: CASSLDGTGPYEQYF. The DNA of the CDR3 is TGCGCCAGCAGCTTGGATGGGACAGGGCCCTACGAGCAGTACTTC. Using reference TRBV5-1 and TRBJ2-7 for the parts outside the CDR3, the full variable domain is KAGVTQTPRYLIKTRGQQVTLSCSPISGHRSVSWYQQTPGQGLQFLFEYFSETQRNKGNFPGRFSGRQFSNSRSEMNVSTLELGDSALYLCASSLDGTGPYEQYFGPGTRLTVT.

The V and J genes are TRBV10-3 and TRBJ1-1; 7 nucleotides match TRBD1. There are 16 residues in the CDR3. Germline loops: CDR1 ENHRY, CDR2 SYGVKD. V shed 6 bases, J shed 1 base, and the junction held 11 bases outside the gene matches. The CDR3 spells CAIRKAITGANTEAFF. The CDR3 region has the DNA TGTGCCATCAGAAAGGCGATCACAGGGGCGAACACTGAAGCTTTCTTT.

This chain connects TRBV28 to TRBJ2-1; D may be TRBD2 (6 bases). The CDR3 is 15 amino acids. Germline-derived CDR1 and CDR2 are MDHEN and SYDVKM. V lost 4 bases to trimming and J lost 3 bases, with 13 bases between them. CDR3 nucleotide sequence: TGTGCCAGCAGTTCCCTAGCGTATTACTACAATGAGCAGTTCTTC. Translating gives CASSSLAYYYNEQFF.

The chain has TRBV6-1 and TRBJ2-1; D gene unclear. The V end was cut by 5 bases, the J end by 7 bases, with 9 bases between. Germline loops: CDR1 MNHNS, CDR2 SASEGT. This CDR3 is 12 amino acids long. Here the CDR3 DNA reads TGTGCCAGCAGTCCCGGGTGGAATGAGCAGTTCTTC. Protein sequence: CASSPGWNEQFF.

The chain is built from TRBV29-1 and TRBJ2-1; 15 nucleotides line up with TRBD2. The CDR3 consists of 17 residues. V gave up 1 base and J gave up 2 bases; unmatched junction bases: 3. The germline V gene encodes CDR1 SQVTM and CDR2 ANQGSEA. CDR3 loop: CSVEAGLAGGTYNEQFF. CDR3 DNA: TGCAGCGTTGAAGCGGGACTAGCGGGGGGCACCTACAATGAGCAGTTCTTC.

The chain couples TRBV27 to TRBJ2-2, with TRBD2 matching 11 bases. V gave up 5 bases and J gave up 6 bases; unmatched junction bases: 8. This CDR3 is 16 amino acids long. Germline loops: CDR1 MNHEY, CDR2 SMNVEV (reference sequence). The CDR3 reads CASSLRLAGPAGELFF. The CDR3 DNA is TGTGCCAGCAGTCTCAGACTAGCGGGACCGGCCGGGGAGCTGTTTTTT.

This clone was detected ten times or more. This chain connects TRBV28 to TRBJ1-5, with D unclear. CDR3 length: 16 residues. Germline V gives CDR1 MDHEN, CDR2 SYDVKM. V was cut by 7 bases and J by 6 bases, with 22 bases left in between. DNA for the CDR3: TGTGCCAGCATGGGGTCGGCGGCGGTGGTAGGTCAGCCCCAGCATTTT. Its protein product is CASMGSAAVVGQPQHF.